What follows is one T cell receptor (beta chain) and its context. The method was immunoSEQ multiplex PCR; TCRdb's version includes in-frame clones alone and lacks a portion of them. The data show hundreds of thousands of clones, roughly 70% seen once. The germline V gene encodes CDR1 ENHRY and CDR2 SYGVKD. The CDR3 spans 12 residues. Trimming removed 10 bases at V and 6 bases at J, with 13 bases between. This sample is part of a study of shared clonotypes between healthy human individuals. This receptor was obtained from a woman aged 25-40 years in good health. Sequencing used memory CD4+ T cells sorted from blood. Subset specified: CD45RA-negative fraction. V gene TRBV10-3 combines with J gene TRBJ1-5, with D possibly TRBD1 on 6 matching bases. The CDR3 bases are TGTGCCACCAGGGGAGAAGGTCAGCCCCAGCATTTT. This translates into CATRGEGQPQHF.